The 22 T cell receptor beta chains listed next were all sequenced from one sample in a study of blood T cell repertoires in COVID-19. TCRdb's copy holds only in-frame clones and misses some; the assay was immunoSEQ multiplex PCR. Among around 300,000 clones, 85% to 90% were seen once, and the ten largest hold around 2%. Sequenced sample: PBMCs or T cells enriched from blood (not recorded which). These receptors all stem from a woman between 18 and 29 years old who had recovered from COVID-19.

This chain links TRBV11-2 with TRBJ2-3; 7 bases are a match to TRBD2. Losses at the gene ends were 6 bases for V and 0 bases for J; bases not matched to a gene: 6. CDR1 and CDR2 (germline): SGHAT, FQNNGV. The CDR3 has 15 residues. DNA of the CDR3: TGTGCCAGCAGTACTAGCGATTCTAGCACAGATACGCAGTATTTT. It is translated as CASSTSDSSTDTQYF.

The V gene is TRBV23-1, the J gene TRBJ2-3; 16 positions agree with TRBD2. TRBV23-1 is an ORF; its function is uncertain. Unmatched junction bases numbered 4, after V lost 3 bases and J lost 1 base. The CDR3 loop spans 18 amino acids. Here the CDR3 DNA reads TGCGCCAGCAGTCAGGGGACTAGCGGGGGGGCGCGCACAGATACGCAGTATTTT. This encodes CASSQGTSGGARTDTQYF.

This chain links TRBV2 with TRBJ1-4, with D possibly TRBD1 on 6 matching bases. The CDR3 runs to 13 residues. Germline assignment: CDR1 SNHLY and CDR2 FYNNEI. Deletions cut 11 bases from V and 6 bases from J, with 16 bases between. In DNA form, the CDR3 reads TGTGCCGGCAATGTAAACAGGGATGAAAAACTGTTTTTT. Translating it yields CAGNVNRDEKLFF. Complete variable domain (other parts from reference TRBV2 and TRBJ1-4): EPEVTQTPSHQVTQMGQEVILRCVPISNHLYFYWYRQILGQKVEFLVSFYNNEISEKSEIFDDQFSVERPDGSNFTLKIRSTKLEDSAMYFCAGNVNRDEKLFFGSGTQLSVL.

The chain has TRBV7-8 and TRBJ2-7, with 9 positions matching TRBD1. The CDR3 is made up of 13 amino acids. Germline V gene sequence: CDR1 SGHVS, CDR2 FQNEAQ. V gave up 6 bases and J gave up 9 bases; unmatched junction bases: 9. CDR3 DNA: TGTGCCAGCAGACGCCGGGACAGGGAACGGCAGTACTTC. It is translated as CASRRRDRERQYF.

The V gene is TRBV9, the J gene TRBJ2-7, with 7 positions matching TRBD2. This CDR3 contains 15 residues. Germline values: CDR1 SGDLS, CDR2 YYNGEE. After removal of 2 bases from V and 6 bases from J, the junction contained 11 bases not matched to a gene. This CDR3 is CASSVDPGLLAEQYF. DNA of the CDR3: TGTGCCAGCAGCGTCGACCCGGGACTACTGGCCGAGCAGTACTTC.

The V gene is TRBV27, the J gene TRBJ1-2, with a tentative D call TRBD1 (6 bases). CDR3 length: 13 residues. V lost 5 bases and J lost 2, with 9 bases in between. Germline values: CDR1 MNHEY, CDR2 SMNVEV (reference sequence). Here the CDR3 reads CASSPGENYGYTF. The CDR3, as DNA: TGTGCCAGCAGTCCAGGGGAAAACTATGGCTACACCTTC.

Only one count was recorded for this clone. The chain uses TRBV2 and TRBJ2-3; no reliable D call. Germline V CDR1 and CDR2: SNHLY, FYNNEI. Trimming removed 7 bases at V and 2 bases at J, with 13 bases between. There are 14 residues in the CDR3. CDR3: CASIVPTNTDTQYF. CDR3 nucleotides: TGTGCCAGCATTGTCCCTACCAACACAGATACGCAGTATTTT.

V gene TRBV7-2 combines with J gene TRBJ2-3; TRBD2 might be the D (6 bases). The ends were cut back, 3 bases at V and 0 bases at J, with 7 bases in the middle. Germline V gives CDR1 SGHTA, CDR2 FQGNSA. The CDR3 runs to 14 residues. CDR3 amino acids: CASSFGGSTDTQYF. DNA of the CDR3: TGTGCCAGCAGCTTCGGAGGGAGCACAGATACGCAGTATTTT.

V gene TRBV6-5 combines with J gene TRBJ1-1, with 10 positions matching TRBD1. CDR3 length equals 15 residues. The V segment lost 7 bases and the J segment 10 bases; nucleotides outside the gene matches: 15. The V gene's germline CDR1 is MNHEY and CDR2 SVGAGI. This CDR3 reads CASNRLGQGDERAFF. CDR3 nucleotide sequence: TGTGCCAGCAACAGACTCGGACAGGGGGATGAGAGAGCTTTCTTT.

CDR3 region: CASSPLQGRSNTGELFF. The CDR3 nucleotides are TGTGCCAGCTCACCATTACAGGGGAGGTCAAACACCGGGGAGCTGTTTTTT. The chain joins TRBV18 to TRBJ2-2; perhaps TRBD1 as D (7 bases). CDR1 and CDR2 (germline): KGHSH, LQKENI. This CDR3 has 17 residues. The V gene lost 2 bases and the J gene lost 2 bases, with 15 bases spanning the gap.

The rearrangement uses TRBV19 and TRBJ2-2, with 8 bases matching TRBD2. V lost 6 bases and J lost 7; bases outside the gene matches: 10. The CDR3 is 15 residues long. Germline assignment: CDR1 LNHDA and CDR2 SQIVND (reference sequence). This CDR3 is CASRLTGGRIGELFF. Written as DNA, the CDR3 is TGTGCCAGTAGGCTGACGGGGGGGCGGATCGGGGAGCTGTTTTTT.

This chain links TRBV9 with TRBJ2-3; 8 positions match TRBD2. With 0 bases clipped from V and 3 bases from J, the junction kept 12 bases outside the gene matches. Germline loops: CDR1 SGDLS, CDR2 YYNGEE. The length of the CDR3 is 18 residues. The CDR3 sequence is CASSVALHRAGVTDTQYF. CDR3 nucleotide sequence: TGTGCCAGCAGCGTAGCTCTGCACCGAGCGGGGGTAACAGATACGCAGTATTTT.

The gene calls are TRBV5-6 and TRBJ1-5; no clear D. The CDR3 loop spans 13 amino acids. Per the germline V gene, CDR1 is SGHDT and CDR2 is YYEEEE. V lost 2 bases and J lost 4, with 7 bases in between. The CDR3 bases are TGTGCCAGCAGCTTCCATCCAAATCAGCCCCAGCATTTT. It yields the protein CASSFHPNQPQHF.

The V gene is TRBV7-8, the J gene TRBJ1-5; a weak D match, TRBD1 (5 bases). The CDR3 has 16 residues. V gave up 1 base and J gave up 2 bases, with 12 bases separating them. CDR1 and CDR2 (germline): SGHVS, FQNEAQ. The CDR3, as DNA: TGTGCCAGCAGCTTAGGGGGGGGGAGTCGCAATCAGCCCCAGCATTTT. Its translation is CASSLGGGSRNQPQHF.

This clone came up a few times. The CDR3 loop reads CASSSSGQSTSGANVLTF. CDR3 DNA: TGCGCCAGCAGCTCGAGTGGACAGTCTACCTCTGGGGCCAACGTCCTGACTTTC. This chain uses TRBV5-1 with TRBJ2-6; D might be TRBD1 (6 bases). Germline V gene data show CDR1 as SGHRS and CDR2 as YFSETQ. Trimming pared 3 bases from V and 0 bases from J, leaving 16 bases between. The CDR3 runs 18 residues.

This clone was seen only once. CDR3 sequence: CASSSPGAGTGVGYTF. The CDR3 coding sequence is TGTGCCAGCAGCTCCCCCGGGGCCGGGACAGGAGTAGGCTACACCTTC. The chain has TRBV27 and TRBJ1-2; 8 nucleotides agree with TRBD1. The CDR3 has 16 residues. After removal of 6 bases from V and 8 bases from J, the junction contained 17 bases not matched to a gene. CDR1 is MNHEY, CDR2 SMNVEV, per germline (reference sequence).

DNA for the CDR3: TGTGCCAGCAGCGTAGGACAGGGCGCTGTAGGCTACGAGCAGTACTTC. Residues: CASSVGQGAVGYEQYF. This chain links TRBV9 with TRBJ2-7; 7 bases are shared with TRBD1. Unmatched junction bases numbered 9, after V lost 0 bases and J lost 3 bases. The germline V gene encodes CDR1 SGDLS and CDR2 YYNGEE. The CDR3 is 16 residues long.

Written as DNA, the CDR3 is TGTGCCATCAGTGGACTAGCGGGGGTCCTGAGCTCCTACAATGAGCAGTTCTTC. Translating gives CAISGLAGVLSSYNEQFF. The chain links TRBV10-3 to TRBJ2-1, with 12 bases aligning to TRBD2. V dropped 4 bases and J dropped 0; count of bases not matched to a gene: 7. The CDR3 consists of 18 residues. Germline assignment: CDR1 ENHRY and CDR2 SYGVKD.

The chain recombines TRBV6-4 with TRBJ1-2, with a tentative D call TRBD1 (6 bases). V was shortened by 5 bases and J by 2 bases, with 15 bases between the two germline ends. Germline CDR1 reads MRHNA; CDR2 reads SNTAGT. The CDR3 extends over 15 amino acids. CDR3 residues: CASSLTGMANYGYTF. The CDR3 bases are TGTGCCAGCAGTTTAACAGGGATGGCGAACTATGGCTACACCTTC.

The rearrangement joins TRBV24-1 to TRBJ2-2; perhaps TRBD1 as D (6 bases). CDR3 size: 15 residues. Germline V gene data show CDR1 as KGHDR and CDR2 as SFDVKD. Trimming took 4 bases from V and 0 from J, leaving 8 bases between them. This CDR3 reads CATSDDRSNTGELFF. The DNA of the CDR3 is TGTGCCACCAGTGACGACAGGTCGAACACCGGGGAGCTGTTTTTT.

This clone was picked up one time. This chain uses TRBV27 with TRBJ2-1; no definite D call. The CDR3 covers 15 residues. The V gene's germline CDR1 is MNHEY and CDR2 SMNVEV (reference sequence). V gave up 4 bases and J gave up 0 bases, with 10 bases separating them. CDR3 coding DNA: TGTGCCAGCAGTTCCGGCCCTAGCTCCTACAATGAGCAGTTCTTC. Protein product: CASSSGPSSYNEQFF.

This clone appeared a single time. The rearrangement joins TRBV27 to TRBJ1-2; 7 positions agree with TRBD1. The CDR3 spans 14 residues. Germline V lookup: CDR1 MNHEY, CDR2 SMNVEV (reference sequence). With V trimmed by 7 bases and J by 6 bases, 11 bases remained unmatched. The CDR3 DNA sequence: TGTGCCAGCACCCTAGTAGGGGGACAGCATGGCTACACCTTC. As protein: CASTLVGGQHGYTF.